One and the same sample provided the 24 T cell receptor beta chains below, sequenced in a study of a mutant IDH1 vaccine in newly diagnosed glioma. These receptors are not linked to any known antigen. TCRdb's table, derived via immunoSEQ multiplex PCR, lists solely in-frame clones and lacks some. The table includes 25,000 to 30,000 clones, around 79% detected once. Time point here: week 5, during vaccination. A single vaccine dose contained 300 ug of mutant IDH1 20-mer peptide, and topical imiquimod was used with it. The material sequenced was PBMCs, taken from a glioma patient whose treatment included an IDH1 peptide vaccine. These receptors were taken from a man between 35 and 55 years old with glioma.

The gene calls are TRBV7-2 and TRBJ2-1; weak D call: TRBD2 (5 bases). Germline lookup yields CDR1 SGHTA and CDR2 FQGNSA. Trimming shortened V by 2 bases and J by 7 bases, and 12 bases separated the two germline ends. This CDR3 is 14 amino acids long. The CDR3 protein is CASSLIAGTNEQFF. The CDR3 nucleotides are TGTGCCAGCAGCTTAATTGCGGGTACAAATGAGCAGTTCTTC.

The chain combines TRBV18 with TRBJ2-1; D gene ambiguous. Trimming pared 1 base from V and 4 bases from J, leaving 14 bases between. Germline V CDR1 and CDR2: KGHSH, LQKENI. The CDR3 sequence is 16 residues long. Here the CDR3 reads CASSPLVTLAYNEQFF. CDR3 coding DNA: TGTGCCAGCTCACCACTCGTTACCTTAGCTTACAATGAGCAGTTCTTC.

The rearrangement joins TRBV19 to TRBJ2-7; tentatively, D is TRBD1 (6 bases). V lost 5 bases and J 7 bases, leaving 12 bases between the germline ends. Germline V gives CDR1 LNHDA, CDR2 SQIVND (reference sequence). This CDR3 spans 12 amino acids. DNA for the CDR3: TGTGCCAGTAGTGCTAACAGGGAAGAGCAGTACTTC. Its translation is CASSANREEQYF.

The chain has TRBV7-8 and TRBJ1-1; TRBD1 agrees at 9 bases. V shed 7 bases and J 1 base; nucleotides not matched to a gene: 4. Germline-derived CDR1 and CDR2 are SGHVS and FQNEAQ. The CDR3 has 14 residues. The CDR3, as DNA: TGTGCCAGCAACCAGGACAGGGGGAACACTGAAGCTTTCTTT. Protein sequence: CASNQDRGNTEAFF.

The chain is built from TRBV5-6 and TRBJ2-1; D is unresolved. The CDR3 spans 12 residues. The V gene lost 0 bases and the J gene lost 7 bases, with 5 bases spanning the gap. CDR1 and CDR2 (germline): SGHDT, YYEEEE. The CDR3 sequence: CASSLVRNEQFF. Here the CDR3 DNA reads TGTGCCAGCAGCTTGGTCCGAAATGAGCAGTTCTTC.

This chain links TRBV7-2 with TRBJ2-5, with D possibly matching TRBD1 (6 bases). Germline V CDR1 and CDR2: SGHTA, FQGNSA. This CDR3 comprises 14 residues. Trimming left V 4 bases short and J 5 bases short, with 14 bases between. This chain's CDR3 is CASSSYLDSETQYF. The CDR3, as DNA: TGTGCCAGCAGCTCCTATCTGGACAGTGAGACCCAGTACTTC.

The V call is TRBV7-7, the J call TRBJ2-1; TRBD2 agrees at 7 bases. The CDR3 runs to 15 residues. After removal of 3 bases from V and 6 bases from J, the junction contained 8 bases not matched to a gene. Per germline, CDR1 SSHAT and CDR2 FNYEAQ (reference sequence). CDR3 residues: CASSFVAGPGNEQFF. The CDR3 nucleotides read TGTGCCAGCAGCTTCGTAGCGGGTCCGGGCAATGAGCAGTTCTTC.

This rearrangement joins TRBV19 to TRBJ1-5; 7 bases fit TRBD1. The CDR3 is 16 amino acids. Germline V gives CDR1 LNHDA, CDR2 SQIVND (reference sequence). The CDR3 protein is CASKGQPNYSNQPQHF. The DNA for the CDR3 is TGTGCGTCAAAGGGACAGCCGAACTATAGCAATCAGCCCCAGCATTTT.

This chain uses TRBV19 with TRBJ1-4; D call uncertain. From germline, CDR1 is LNHDA and CDR2 SQIVND (reference sequence). CDR3 length equals 15 residues. The V and J ends lost 5 bases and 4 bases respectively, with 14 bases between them. The CDR3: CASSATGSINEKLFF. In DNA form, the CDR3 reads TGTGCCAGTAGTGCGACCGGGTCGATTAATGAAAAACTGTTTTTT.

This clone was seen a single time. The rearrangement joins TRBV5-1 to TRBJ1-2, with 7 bases aligning to TRBD1. CDR1 is SGHRS, CDR2 YFSETQ, per germline. This CDR3 region has 16 residues. J gave up 3 bases and V 0 bases, and 8 bases lay outside the gene matches. The CDR3 reads CASSLDKEGAYYGYTF. CDR3 sequence (DNA): TGCGCCAGCAGCTTGGACAAGGAGGGGGCCTACTATGGCTACACCTTC.

This chain links TRBV5-6 with TRBJ1-4; D ambiguous. This CDR3 comprises 15 residues. Between the trimmed V and J ends, which lost 5 bases and 0 bases, there was a span of 11 bases. CDR1 SGHDT and CDR2 YYEEEE come from the germline V gene. The chain's CDR3 is CASSGNRATNEKLFF. CDR3 bases: TGTGCCAGCAGTGGGAATAGGGCAACTAATGAAAAACTGTTTTTT.

This clone occurred a few times. The chain carries TRBV28 and TRBJ2-1; possible D gene TRBD2, 5 bases. The CDR3 sequence is 13 residues long. Germline values: CDR1 MDHEN, CDR2 SYDVKM. Trimming stripped 5 bases from V and 10 bases from J, with 15 bases between. CDR3 nucleotide sequence: TGTGCCAGCAGTAGTACTAGGACTGGGGAGCAGTTCTTC. Translating it yields CASSSTRTGEQFF.

This chain uses TRBV7-6 with TRBJ1-1; the D gene is possibly TRBD1 (6 bases). V was shortened by 6 bases and J by 4 bases, with 12 bases between the two germline ends. CDR1 and CDR2 (germline): SGHVS, FNYEAQ. The CDR3 has 13 residues. The CDR3 DNA reads as TGTGCCAGCAGGAGAGGGGGGGGCACTGAAGCTTTCTTT. The encoded protein is CASRRGGGTEAFF.

CDR3 region: CASSYTSGNTIYF. CDR3 nucleotide sequence: TGTGCCAGCAGCTACACCTCTGGAAACACCATATATTTT. V is TRBV6-9 and J is TRBJ1-3; D remains ambiguous. The CDR3 covers 13 residues. Trimming left V 6 bases short and J 0 bases short, with 6 bases between. Germline values: CDR1 MNHGY, CDR2 SVAAGI.

The chain employs TRBV13 and TRBJ1-1; 9 bases match TRBD1. CDR1 PRHDT and CDR2 FYEKMQ come from the germline V gene (reference sequence). V was clipped by 5 bases and J by 1 base; unmatched bases: 5. CDR3 size: 15 residues. CDR3 residues: CASSAAGQGNTEAFF. CDR3 in DNA: TGTGCCAGCAGCGCGGCGGGACAGGGGAACACTGAAGCTTTCTTT.

The chain has TRBV7-9 and TRBJ2-5; TRBD2 agrees at 14 bases. V was clipped by 7 bases and J by 5 bases; unmatched bases: 9. The CDR3 length is 16 residues. The germline V gene has CDR1 SEHNR and CDR2 FQNEAQ (reference sequence). The CDR3 DNA reads as TGTGCCAGCATCACCGGGACTAGCGGGAGTACTGAGACCCAGTACTTC. Translating it yields CASITGTSGSTETQYF.

The CDR3 DNA sequence: TGTGCCTGGAGTGCTACCACTGAAGCTTTCTTT. Protein sequence: CAWSATTEAFF. This chain links TRBV30 with TRBJ1-1; D remains unclear. CDR3 length: 11 residues. Germline V CDR1 and CDR2: GTSNPN, SVGIG (reference sequence). The germline V and J ends were trimmed by 1 base and 4 bases, with 4 bases remaining between them.

This clone has only one observation. The V call is TRBV7-9, the J call TRBJ2-7; D not certain. Germline CDR1 and CDR2: SEHNR and FQNEAQ (reference sequence). The CDR3 has 11 amino acids. Trimming stripped 2 bases from V and 5 bases from J, with 4 bases between. The chain's CDR3 is CASSLSHEQYF. CDR3 coding DNA: TGTGCCAGCAGCTTAAGCCACGAGCAGTACTTC.

CDR3 amino acids: CASSTGGAQETQYF. The CDR3 nucleotides are TGTGCCAGCAGCACTGGAGGGGCCCAAGAGACCCAGTACTTC. The gene calls are TRBV7-9 and TRBJ2-5, with D possibly being TRBD2 (6 bases). Germline V gives CDR1 SEHNR, CDR2 FQNEAQ (reference sequence). The CDR3 loop spans 14 amino acids. The V gene lost 5 bases and the J gene lost 1 base, with 11 bases spanning the gap.

A single count supports this clone. V gene TRBV6-6 combines with J gene TRBJ2-1; 7 bases align to TRBD1. Losses at the gene ends were 6 bases for V and 7 bases for J; bases not matched to a gene: 15. CDR1 and CDR2 from the germline V gene are MNHNY and SVGAGI (reference sequence). CDR3 length: 16 residues. CDR3 amino acids: CASRRGLYDKRNEQFF. CDR3 coding DNA: TGTGCCAGCAGAAGGGGGCTGTACGACAAGAGGAATGAGCAGTTCTTC.

This chain joins TRBV11-2 and TRBJ1-1; TRBD1 agrees at 9 bases. CDR1 is SGHAT, CDR2 FQNNGV, per germline. The CDR3 runs to 14 residues. V lost 0 bases, J lost 8 bases, and 4 bases stayed unmatched. CDR3 protein: CASSLDPGQGEAFF. The CDR3 coding sequence is TGTGCCAGCAGCTTAGATCCCGGACAGGGGGAAGCTTTCTTT.

V gene TRBV7-2 combines with J gene TRBJ2-5; 8 positions agree with TRBD2. CDR1 is SGHTA, CDR2 FQGNSA, per germline. This CDR3 is 15 amino acids long. V was pared by 3 bases and J by 0 bases, with 3 bases of the junction left unmatched. As DNA, the CDR3 is TGTGCCAGCAGCTTTAGCGGGAACTACCAAGAGACCCAGTACTTC. Translation gives CASSFSGNYQETQYF.

The chain carries TRBV18 and TRBJ2-7; 7 nucleotides align to TRBD1. The CDR3 is made up of 13 amino acids. CDR1 and CDR2 from the germline V gene are KGHSH and LQKENI. Unmatched junction bases numbered 5, after V lost 6 bases and J lost 3 bases. The CDR3 coding sequence is TGTGCCAGCTCCCTGGACAGGAGCTACGAGCAGTACTTC. Translation gives CASSLDRSYEQYF.

The chain is built from TRBV4-3 and TRBJ2-3, with a weak D call TRBD2 (6 bases). V lost 4 bases to trimming and J lost 0 bases, with 26 bases between them. Germline lookup yields CDR1 LGHNA and CDR2 YSLEER. The CDR3 sequence is 20 residues long. The CDR3 reads CASSPRLNPSFGGSTDTQYF. In DNA, the CDR3 is TGCGCCAGCAGCCCTCGCCTTAACCCCTCATTCGGGGGAAGCACAGATACGCAGTATTTT.